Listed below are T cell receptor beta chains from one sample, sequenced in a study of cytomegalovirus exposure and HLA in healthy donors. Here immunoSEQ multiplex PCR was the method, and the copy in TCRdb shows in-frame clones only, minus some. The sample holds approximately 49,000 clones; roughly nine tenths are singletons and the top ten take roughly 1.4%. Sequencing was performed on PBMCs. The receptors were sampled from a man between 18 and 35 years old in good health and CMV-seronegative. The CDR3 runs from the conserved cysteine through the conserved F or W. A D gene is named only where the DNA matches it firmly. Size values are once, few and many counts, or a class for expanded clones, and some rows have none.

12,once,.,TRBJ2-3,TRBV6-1,TGTGCCAGCAGTGAAAACAGGGATACGCAGTATTTT,CASSENRDTQYF
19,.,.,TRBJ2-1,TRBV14,TGTGCCAGCAGCCAAGATCACGGGAGAAGGGAGAAGTCCTACAATGAGCAGTTCTTC,CASSQDHGRREKSYNEQFF
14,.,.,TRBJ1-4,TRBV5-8,TGTGCCAGCAACCATGGGGCGACTAATGAAAAACTGTTTTTT,CASNHGATNEKLFF
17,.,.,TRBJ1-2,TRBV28,TGTGCCAGCAGTTTGCAAGTGCGGGGTGATCTTAACTATGGCTACACCTTC,CASSLQVRGDLNYGYTF
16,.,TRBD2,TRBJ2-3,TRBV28,TGTGCCAGCAGTTTCCATCTAGCGGGAGGGTTAGATACGCAGTATTTT,CASSFHLAGGLDTQYF
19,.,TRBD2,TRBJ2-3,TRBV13,TGTGCCAGCAGCTTATTGGGGACTAGCGGAGGGGCGGGCACAGATACGCAGTATTTT,CASSLLGTSGGAGTDTQYF
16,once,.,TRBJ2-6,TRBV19,TGTGCCAGTAGTATGGACAGTTTCCCTGGGGCCAACGTCCTGACTTTC,CASSMDSFPGANVLTF
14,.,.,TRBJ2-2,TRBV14,TGTGCCAGCAGCCGGGGACTTTACACCGGGGAGCTGTTTTTT,CASSRGLYTGELFF
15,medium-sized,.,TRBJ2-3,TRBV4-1,TGCGCCAGCAGCCACTTGGGGCTAGGCACAGATACGCAGTATTTT,CASSHLGLGTDTQYF
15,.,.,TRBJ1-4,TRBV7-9,TGTGCCAGCAGCTTAATTCGAGGTGCGAGGGAAAAACTGTTTTTT,CASSLIRGAREKLFF
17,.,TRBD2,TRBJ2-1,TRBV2,TGTGCCAGCAGTTCTATTTGGACTAGCGGGGCTTACAATGAGCAGTTCTTC,CASSSIWTSGAYNEQFF
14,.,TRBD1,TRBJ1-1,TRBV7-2,TGTGCCAGCAGCGCCAGGACAGGGGCTACTGAAGCTTTCTTT,CASSARTGATEAFF
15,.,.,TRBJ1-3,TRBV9,TGTGCCAGCAGCGGGACAGTTAGCTCTGGAAACACCATATATTTT,CASSGTVSSGNTIYF
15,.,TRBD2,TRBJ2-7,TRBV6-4,TGTGCCAGCAGTGAAAGCGGGAGGGCCGACCACGAGCAGTACTTC,CASSESGRADHEQYF
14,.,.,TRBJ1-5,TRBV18,TGTGCCAGCTCACCACCGGGGGGGGGTCAGCCCCAGCATTTT,CASSPPGGGQPQHF
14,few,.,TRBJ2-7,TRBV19,TGTGCCAGTAGGTCGTTAGGGGGATCCTACGAGCAGTACTTC,CASRSLGGSYEQYF
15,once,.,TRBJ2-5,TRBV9,TGTGCCAGCAGCGTAGGGCCGACTCAGGGGGAGACCCAGTACTTC,CASSVGPTQGETQYF
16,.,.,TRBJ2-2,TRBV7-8,TGTGCCAGCAGCTTTCGGCGGGACCTTAACACCGGGGAGCTGTTTTTT,CASSFRRDLNTGELFF
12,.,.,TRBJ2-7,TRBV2,TGTGCCAGCAGTGAAAACGTTCCCGGGCAGTACTTC,CASSENVPGQYF
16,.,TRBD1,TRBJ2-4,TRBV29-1,TGCAGCGACAGAGCCTTAGGGGGCTCGGCCAAAAACATTCAGTACTTC,CSDRALGGSAKNIQYF
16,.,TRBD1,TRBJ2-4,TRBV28,TGTGCCAGCAGTTTAAAAGCTCCAGGGGGCAGAAACATTCAGTACTTC,CASSLKAPGGRNIQYF
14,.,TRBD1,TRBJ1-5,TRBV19,TGTGCCAGTAGCCGACAGGGTGGGGGTCAGCCCCAGCATTTT,CASSRQGGGQPQHF
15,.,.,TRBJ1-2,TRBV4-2,TGTGCCAGCAGCCAAGATCGGGGGTATGGCTATGGCTACACCTTC,CASSQDRGYGYGYTF
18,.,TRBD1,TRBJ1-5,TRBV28,TGTGCCAGCAGCCTATGGTCGGGGGCAGGGGGATCCAATCAGCCCCAGCATTTT,CASSLWSGAGGSNQPQHF
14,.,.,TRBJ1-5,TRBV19,TGTGCCAGTAGGCGCCAGGGAGGACATCAGCCCCAGCATTTT,CASRRQGGHQPQHF
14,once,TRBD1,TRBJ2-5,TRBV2,TGTGCCAGCAGTCTTCCAGGGGGACGGCAGACCCAGTACTTC,CASSLPGGRQTQYF
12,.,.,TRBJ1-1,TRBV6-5,TGTGCCAGCAGCTTCGGGGGCACTGAAGCTTTCTTT,CASSFGGTEAFF
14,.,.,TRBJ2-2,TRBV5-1,TGCGCCAGCAGCTTGGGCAGGGAAGCCGGGGAGCTGTTTTTT,CASSLGREAGELFF
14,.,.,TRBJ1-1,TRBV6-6,TGTGCCAGCACCTTACGTCGGGGAGACACTGAAGCTTTCTTT,CASTLRRGDTEAFF
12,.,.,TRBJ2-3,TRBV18,TGTGCCAGCTTAAATAGCACAGATACGCAGTATTTT,CASLNSTDTQYF
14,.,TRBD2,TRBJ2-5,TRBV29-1,TGCAGCGTTGACCTCCTTGCGGGAGCTGAGACCCAGTACTTC,CSVDLLAGAETQYF
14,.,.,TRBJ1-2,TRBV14,TGTGCCAGCAGCCAAGGTATCCGTCTTTCGGGCTACACCTTC,CASSQGIRLSGYTF
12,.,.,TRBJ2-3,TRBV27,TGTGCCAGCAGCTTCTACAGAGATACGCAGTATTTT,CASSFYRDTQYF
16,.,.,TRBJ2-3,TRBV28,TGTGCCAGCAGTTTTCTGGCTAGCTCGGGGACAGATACGCAGTATTTT,CASSFLASSGTDTQYF
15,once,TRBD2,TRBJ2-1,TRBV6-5,TGTGCCAGCAGCATAACTAGCGGGGGGCCCCATGAGCAGTTCTTC,CASSITSGGPHEQFF
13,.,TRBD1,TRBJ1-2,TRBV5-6,TGTGCCAGCAGCTTGGACAGGGGCAGAGGCTACACCTTC,CASSLDRGRGYTF
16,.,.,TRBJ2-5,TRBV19,TGTGCCAGTAGTATAGGACGCCTAGGTCTTCAAGAGACCCAGTACTTC,CASSIGRLGLQETQYF
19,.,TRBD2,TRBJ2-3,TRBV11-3,TGTGCCAGCAGCTCCTCAAGCGGGAGGGCCGAAAGTCGTACAGATACGCAGTATTTT,CASSSSSGRAESRTDTQYF
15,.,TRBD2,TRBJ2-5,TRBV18,TGTGCCAGCTCACCCACCAGGGGACTAGGAGAGACCCAGTACTTC,CASSPTRGLGETQYF
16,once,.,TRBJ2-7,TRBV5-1,TGCGCCAGCAGTCCGGGTTTAAGTGGAGCGAACTACGAGCAGTACTTC,CASSPGLSGANYEQYF
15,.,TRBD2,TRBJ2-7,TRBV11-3,TGTGCCAGCAGCAAGCGGGACGGCAACTCCTACGAGCAGTACTTC,CASSKRDGNSYEQYF
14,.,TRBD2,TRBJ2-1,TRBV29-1,TGCAGCGTTGGACGGGAGGGCCGGTACAATGAGCAGTTCTTC,CSVGREGRYNEQFF
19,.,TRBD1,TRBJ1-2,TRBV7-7,TGTGCTAGCAGCCCTATGATCGGGACAGGGGGTAGTGGTTCCTATGGCTACACCTTC,CASSPMIGTGGSGSYGYTF
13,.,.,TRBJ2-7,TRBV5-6,TGTGCCAGCAGCTTGGCGAGCTCCTACGAGCAGTACTTC,CASSLASSYEQYF
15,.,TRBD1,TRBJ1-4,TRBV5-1,TGCGCCAGCAGCTTGGAAGGACAGGTGGTCGCGGAACTGTTTTTT,CASSLEGQVVAELFF
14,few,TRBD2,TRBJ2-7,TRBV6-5,TGTGCCAGCAGGTCAGCGGGAGAATCCGGCGAGCAGTACTTC,CASRSAGESGEQYF
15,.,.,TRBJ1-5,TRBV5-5,TGTGCCAGCAGCCGGACGGGGAGTAGCAATCAGCCCCAGCATTTT,CASSRTGSSNQPQHF